Each of the 4 T cell receptor beta chains below was sequenced from the same sample in a study of T cells expressing NK-cell markers. TCRdb reworked the 5' RACE reads into one entry per CDR3 protein, no DNA. This specimen shows 160,000 or so distinct CDR3 sequences; the ten leading clones hold approximately 17%. Sample: blood T cells: a sorted CD56 or NKG2C T cell subset, CD4+ or CD8+ T cells, or bulk PBMC T cells (not recorded which). Receptors were obtained from a woman between 18 and 70 years old in good health.

V and J are TRBV27 and TRBJ2-7; with no DNA, the TCRdb D assignment of TRBD2 cannot be verified. Germline assignment: CDR1 MNHEY and CDR2 SMNVEV (reference sequence). The CDR3 has 14 amino acids. The CDR3 spells CASTSVSVNYEQYF.

The chain carries TRBV24-1 and TRBJ2-2. Germline V gene lookup returns CDR1 KGHDR and CDR2 SFDVKD. The CDR3 spans 13 residues. The CDR3 is CATSGGSGGELFF.

The CDR3 region is CASTLLGGVTNEQFF. The chain employs TRBV12-3 or TRBV12-4 and TRBJ2-1; without DNA, the TCRdb call of TRBD1 cannot be checked. The CDR3 length is 15 residues.

V is TRBV20-1 and J is TRBJ2-1; TCRdb gives TRBD1 as the D gene, but with no DNA this cannot be confirmed. The CDR3 is 14 residues long. The germline gives CDR1 DFQATT, CDR2 SNEGSKA (reference sequence). CDR3 region: CSPSRDIASLGEFF.